The clone carrying this T cell receptor (beta chain) was seen a few times. TCRdb reprocessed the 5' RACE reads with MiXCR, giving one entry per CDR3 protein. This sample has about 41,000 distinct CDR3 sequences, with 29% found just once. V was cut by 2 bases and J by 5 bases, with 8 bases left in between. The CDR3 extends over 13 amino acids. In germline, CDR1 is SGHKS, CDR2 YYEKEE (reference sequence). This sequence originates from a female donor with breast cancer. The sample taken for sequencing was memory CD4+ T cells sorted from a lymph node. The sample's subset: memory CD4+ T cells, CD4+CD45RO+CD25-. This chain uses TRBV5-5 with TRBJ1-5; D unclear. CDR3 bases: TGTGCCAGCAGCTTCGGGCCAGATCAGCCCCAGCATTTT. It yields the protein CASSFGPDQPQHF.